The sequence of this T cell receptor (beta chain) was determined in a study of molecular identifiers for immune sequencing clone quantification. Study details: Five aliquots were made in replicates from the RNA of approximately 22,000 or 94,000 naive CD8 cells, and four were sequenced.

Findings and caveats of the study: Clones exceeding 20 RNA copies carried over 97% of effector molecules but under 1% of naive-cell molecules.

The ends were cut back, 1 base at V and 1 base at J, with 5 bases in the middle. CDR1 is KGHSH and CDR2 is LQKENI in the germline V gene. The CDR3 is made up of 13 amino acids. This clonotype occurred a few times. Its antigen is still unknown. With RNA at 10%, 30% or 50%, naive CD8 libraries came from about 20,000 to 1,000,000 sorted cells. MiXCR, run by TCRdb on the PCR reads, gives a single entry per CDR3 protein. The data contain over 300,000 distinct CDR3 sequences, 24% of them singletons. Sequenced material: naive CD8+ T cells from blood, with Jurkat cell RNA spiked in. Documented subset: FACS-sorted CD8+CD4-CCR7+CD45RA+ naive T cells. The rearrangement uses TRBV18 and TRBJ2-7; possibly TRBD1 for D (5 bases). The source of this sequence is a human donor in good health. Some libraries in this study had Jurkat cell RNA spiked in. This CDR3 reads CASSPRQSYEQYF. The DNA of the CDR3 is TGTGCCAGCTCACCACGACAGTCCTACGAGCAGTACTTC.